The clone carrying this T cell receptor (beta chain) turned up a few times. Its antigen is unknown. The entry originates in a study of CXCR4 blockade with PD-1 therapy in pancreatic cancer. Study-level points and caveats: Sequencing covered TCRbeta chains only, not alpha chains. Survival did not correlate with tumor clonality, which averaged 0.14 versus 0.05. More frequent amino acid clones had more nucleotide rearrangements, suggesting convergent selection.

The CDR3 consists of 14 residues. Trimming took 7 bases from V and 3 from J, leaving 16 bases between them. Per germline, CDR1 MDHEN and CDR2 SYDVKM. These archived tumors were resected from patients never given neoadjuvant therapy beforehand. The data were produced by immunoSEQ multiplex PCR, yet TCRdb's version contains in-frame clones alone and is incomplete. The data contain fewer than 6,500 clones, 45% to 60% of them singletons. The sequencing input was tumor tissue. This chain uses TRBV28 with TRBJ2-7; D gene uncertain. The TCR comes from a human donor with pancreatic ductal adenocarcinoma. The CDR3 nucleotides are TGTGCCAGCAAAAGACACCTCCAAATCTACGAGCAGTACTTC. Translating gives CASKRHLQIYEQYF.